This entry concerns a single TCR beta chain. Its antigen is unknown. Per-nucleotide qualities are absent, and no much larger clonotype sits a single base away. These data are taken from a study of blood T cell repertoires in COVID-19 (dated by TCRdb to 2020 to 2022). Describing the broader study: Samples covering the acute and convalescent phases of COVID-19 were provided by collaborators in the United States, Italy and Spain. The prospective study material was composed of cDNA or gDNA derived from T cells, B-cell-depleted T cells, or PBMCs. Deeply sampled blood TCRbeta repertoires from subjects exposed to, actively infected with, or recovered from COVID-19 were included in the dataset. The repertoires were released in a freely available public database intended as a resource for research on the immune response to SARS-CoV-2. Samples came from the ongoing ImmuneRACE study (first 160 participants) plus 1,254 subjects from 6 global collaborators. The sample metadata nearly always contained a de-identified subject ID, COVID-19 status, age in years and sex. Where HLA class I and class II types were available, the types were taken from metadata supplied by the sample provider, not from assay-based typing. Results the study describes overall, beyond this receptor: How much clinical and demographic metadata was included differed by source and by participant, and the metadata was provided uncurated.

TCRbeta CDR3 regions were amplified from genomic DNA by means of the immunoSEQ Assay, a bias-controlled multiplex PCR. As for the authors' bioinformatics: The number of nucleated cells in each sample was estimated by amplification of reference gene primers within the assay. To quantify the absolute abundance of each unique TCRbeta CDR3 rearrangement, sequence reads were collapsed and filtered. For each sample, productive Simpson clonality was calculated by taking the square root of Simpson's diversity index across productive rearrangements. TCRdb carries this immuneACCESS record with in-frame sequences only. Its versions omit some clonotypes, under half of them owing to an unresolved V gene in the studies checked, with the rest unexplained. D and trimming come from the DNA, and the V and J calls and clone size come from that table. Recorded for this sample are around 98,000 clones; about four fifths of them occurred a single time. 15% to 20% of the sample comes from the top ten.

The CDR3, cysteine through phenylalanine, is 18 amino acids long. CDR3 DNA only is kept here, 54 bases in frame from base 1. From the germline V gene, CDR1 is SGDLS and CDR2 is YYNGEE. V loses 0 bases, J loses 4 bases, and the germline ends lie 20 bases apart. Each collaborating institution followed its own protocols to collect whole blood in K2EDTA tubes. Collaborator samples were shipped for TCRbeta analysis as frozen whole blood, isolated PBMCs, or DNA extracted from either sample type. Material: peripheral blood. The origin of this receptor is a woman aged 60 to 75 with acute or convalescent COVID-19. The rearrangement combines TRBV9 with TRBJ2-1; a tentative D match to TRBD2 spans 7 bases. The sequenced DNA: TGTGCCAGCAGCGTAGGGTGGGGAGGGGGTCAATCATACAATGAGCAGTTCTTC. This translates into CASSVGWGGGQSYNEQFF.